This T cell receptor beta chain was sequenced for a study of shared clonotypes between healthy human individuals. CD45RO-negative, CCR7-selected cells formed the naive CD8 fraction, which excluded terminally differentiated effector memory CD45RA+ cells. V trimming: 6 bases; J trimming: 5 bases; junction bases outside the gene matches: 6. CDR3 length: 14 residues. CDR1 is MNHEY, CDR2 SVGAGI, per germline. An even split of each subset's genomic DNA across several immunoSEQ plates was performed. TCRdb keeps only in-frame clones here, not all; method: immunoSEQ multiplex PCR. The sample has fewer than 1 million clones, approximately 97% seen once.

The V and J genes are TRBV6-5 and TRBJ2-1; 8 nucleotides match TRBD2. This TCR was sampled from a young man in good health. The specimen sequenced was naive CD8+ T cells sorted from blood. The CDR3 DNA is TGTGCCAGCAGCATCAGCGGGGGTGACAATGAGCAGTTCTTC. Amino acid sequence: CASSISGGDNEQFF.